The 24 T cell receptor beta chains given below trace back to one sample, sequenced in a study of type 1 regulatory T cells. No antigen has been assigned to these receptors. TCRdb reanalysed the reads using MiXCR and keeps one entry per CDR3 protein. The sample has approximately 72,000 distinct CDR3 sequences; around 68% are singletons. Sequencing was carried out using cultured T cells, either the whole culture or a sorted T cell fraction (not recorded which). The subset is: Tr1-enriched cell product generated in vitro against host alloantigens. The origin of the receptors is a human donor in good health.

V is TRBV7-9 and J is TRBJ1-2, with 8 positions matching TRBD1. The V gene's germline CDR1 is SEHNR and CDR2 FQNEAQ (reference sequence). V shed 5 bases, J shed 5 bases, and the junction held 7 bases outside the gene matches. CDR3 length: 14 amino acids. CDR3 in amino acids: CASSGGQGSYGYTF. In nucleotides, the CDR3 is TGTGCCAGCAGCGGAGGACAGGGTTCGTATGGCTACACCTTC.

This chain links TRBV4-3 with TRBJ2-3, with 8 nucleotides matching TRBD2. The CDR3 sequence is 17 residues long. Trimming took 1 base from V and 7 from J; bases not matched to a gene: 13. CDR1 LGHNA and CDR2 YSLEER come from the germline V gene. CDR3 sequence: CASSQAAPGGLGNTQYF. DNA for the CDR3: TGCGCCAGCAGCCAAGCGGCCCCGGGGGGGCTAGGAAATACGCAGTATTTT.

This chain joins TRBV20-1 and TRBJ2-7, with D possibly matching TRBD2 (5 bases). CDR3 length: 14 amino acids. CDR1 is DFQATT and CDR2 is SNEGSKA in the germline V gene (reference sequence). V lost 1 base and J lost 3, with 13 bases in between. The CDR3 protein is CSARGQRHLYEQYF. In DNA form, the CDR3 reads TGCAGTGCTAGAGGGCAGCGGCACCTCTACGAGCAGTACTTC.

This clonotype appeared a few times. The chain employs TRBV10-3 and TRBJ1-5; TRBD1 matches 7 bases. V lost 5 bases and J lost 4; bases outside the gene matches: 11. This CDR3 is 16 amino acids long. The germline V gene has CDR1 ENHRY and CDR2 SYGVKD. CDR3: CAISPKGTAPNQPQHF. In DNA, the CDR3 is TGTGCCATCAGTCCCAAGGGGACAGCCCCTAATCAGCCCCAGCATTTT.

The V gene is TRBV2, the J gene TRBJ2-5; D perhaps matches TRBD2 (5 bases). Germline-derived CDR1 and CDR2 are SNHLY and FYNNEI. V lost 6 bases, J lost 5 bases, and 13 bases lay in between. The length of the CDR3 is 13 residues. The CDR3 loop is CASSPGWLETQYF. CDR3 coding DNA: TGTGCCAGCAGCCCGGGGTGGTTGGAGACCCAGTACTTC.

The genes are TRBV10-2 and TRBJ2-1, with D tentatively TRBD2 (6 bases). The V end lost 4 bases, the J end lost 9 bases, and 7 bases lay between the germline ends. Germline V lookup: CDR1 WSHSY, CDR2 SAAADI. This CDR3 is 11 amino acids long. The CDR3 protein is CASSVGSEQFF. The CDR3 coding sequence is TGCGCCAGCAGTGTCGGGAGTGAGCAGTTCTTC.

J is TRBJ2-5 and V is TRBV29-1, with 14 nucleotides matching TRBD2. The V gene's germline CDR1 is SQVTM and CDR2 ANQGSEA. The CDR3 loop spans 15 amino acids. V shed 4 bases, J shed 5 bases, and the junction held 6 bases outside the gene matches. The CDR3 sequence: CSVAPGLAGVETQYF. The CDR3 coding sequence is TGCAGCGTTGCACCGGGACTAGCGGGAGTGGAGACCCAGTACTTC.

This clonotype was counted once. This clone may be a read error of a much larger clone one base away. The V gene is TRBV18, the J gene TRBJ2-1; D possibly matches TRBD1 or TRBD2 (5 bases each). There are 13 residues in the CDR3. CDR1 KGHSH and CDR2 LQKENI come from the germline V gene. The V end was cut by 8 bases, the J end by 8 bases, with 16 bases between. CDR3 nucleotide sequence: TGTGCCAGCCCCCCGGGGCTCAGCCATGAGCAGTTCTTC. Its protein product is CASPPGLSHEQFF.

This clonotype was detected only a few times. The rearrangement joins TRBV19 to TRBJ2-4; 7 bases are shared with TRBD1. This CDR3 contains 15 residues. J lost 1 base, V lost 4 bases, and 4 bases had no gene match. Germline assignment: CDR1 LNHDA and CDR2 SQIVND (reference sequence). The CDR3, as DNA: TGTGCCAGTAGTACCCCGACAGGGGCCAAAAACATTCAGTACTTC. This sequence encodes CASSTPTGAKNIQYF.

This chain uses TRBV7-2 with TRBJ2-5; TRBD2 agrees at 7 bases. This CDR3 spans 15 amino acids. The trim removed 1 base at V and 4 bases at J, leaving 6 bases unmatched. Germline assignment: CDR1 SGHTA and CDR2 FQGNSA. CDR3 bases: TGTGCCAGCAGCTTAGGGCTGGGAGGGAGAGAGACCCAGTACTTC. As protein: CASSLGLGGRETQYF.

This clonotype has more than one count but fewer than ten. This chain connects TRBV7-9 to TRBJ2-5; D possibly corresponds to TRBD2 (5 bases). V gave up 0 bases and J gave up 5 bases, with 10 bases separating them. This CDR3 is 14 amino acids long. Germline V gene lookup returns CDR1 SEHNR and CDR2 FQNEAQ (reference sequence). The CDR3 region has the DNA TGTGCCAGCAGCTTAGCGTCGGGGTCGGAGACCCAGTACTTC. Translation: CASSLASGSETQYF.

The chain employs TRBV20-1 and TRBJ1-1; D may be TRBD1 (6 bases). The CDR3 consists of 13 residues. V was shortened by 6 bases and J by 3 bases, with 14 bases between the two germline ends. Germline loops: CDR1 DFQATT, CDR2 SNEGSKA (reference sequence). CDR3 loop: CSARNPGDTEAFF. The CDR3 nucleotides read TGCAGTGCCCGGAACCCAGGGGACACTGAAGCTTTCTTT.

This sequence joins TRBV6-1 and TRBJ2-1, with a weak D call TRBD2 (6 bases). Germline V gene lookup returns CDR1 MNHNS and CDR2 SASEGT. Trimming cost V 5 bases and J 2 bases, with 10 bases left between them. The CDR3 extends over 14 amino acids. For the CDR3, the DNA is TGTGCCAGCAGTTGGGGGGAGGCCTACAATGAGCAGTTCTTC. Its translation: CASSWGEAYNEQFF.

This clonotype was detected a few times. The rearrangement uses TRBV5-1 and TRBJ2-7; the D gene is possibly TRBD2 (5 bases). This CDR3 has 13 residues. Per germline, CDR1 SGHRS and CDR2 YFSETQ. V was cut by 0 bases and J by 3 bases, with 7 bases left in between. CDR3 amino acids: CASSLASNYEQYF. The DNA for the CDR3 is TGCGCCAGCAGCTTGGCTAGCAACTACGAGCAGTACTTC.

The V call is TRBV29-1, the J call TRBJ1-2; 7 bases match TRBD1. V was clipped by 5 bases and J by 6 bases; unmatched bases: 9. The CDR3 is 13 residues long. CDR1 and CDR2 from the germline V gene are SQVTM and ANQGSEA. The CDR3 here is CSVSFGTADGYTF. The CDR3 DNA reads TGCAGCGTTTCCTTCGGGACAGCCGATGGCTACACCTTC.

The genes are TRBV6-1 and TRBJ2-3, with D unresolved. The CDR3 has 13 residues. Trimming removed 11 bases from V and 3 bases from J, with 15 bases in between. The germline V gene encodes CDR1 MNHNS and CDR2 SASEGT. The CDR3 loop is CAATKRRTDTQYF. CDR3 coding DNA: TGTGCCGCCACGAAGAGAAGGACAGATACGCAGTATTTT.

Only a few counts were recorded for this clonotype. The chain links TRBV9 to TRBJ2-3; D possibly corresponds to TRBD1 (6 bases). V dropped 3 bases and J dropped 2 bases, with 13 bases sitting between them. The CDR3 extends over 15 amino acids. Germline V gene sequence: CDR1 SGDLS, CDR2 YYNGEE. CDR3 in amino acids: CASSATTGTTDTQYF. DNA for the CDR3: TGTGCCAGCAGCGCCACCACAGGGACCACAGATACGCAGTATTTT.

The chain combines TRBV10-1 with TRBJ2-3; D may be TRBD1 (5 bases). This CDR3 comprises 13 residues. The germline CDR1 and CDR2 sequences are WNHNN and SYGVQD (reference sequence). Deletions cut 7 bases from V and 4 bases from J, with 12 bases between. The CDR3 loop reads CASKQQAADTQYF. The CDR3 coding sequence is TGCGCCAGCAAGCAACAGGCGGCAGATACGCAGTATTTT.

The sample holds one count of this clonotype. The chain couples TRBV6-5 to TRBJ1-2; possible D gene TRBD1, 5 bases. This CDR3 is built from 14 residues. V gave up 0 bases and J gave up 8 bases, with 13 bases separating them. Germline V lookup: CDR1 MNHEY, CDR2 SVGAGI. CDR3 sequence reads: CASSYSGGFGGYTF. CDR3 coding DNA: TGTGCCAGCAGTTACTCCGGGGGGTTCGGGGGCTACACCTTC.

CDR3 amino acids: CASSKYPGPNYGYTF. DNA of the CDR3: TGTGCCAGCAGCAAATACCCGGGGCCTAACTATGGCTACACCTTC. J is TRBJ1-2 and V is TRBV7-2, with D possibly TRBD1 on 5 matching bases. The V and J ends lost 5 bases and 0 bases respectively, with 13 bases between them. The CDR3 runs 15 residues. Germline values: CDR1 SGHTA, CDR2 FQGNSA.

V is TRBV6-5 and J is TRBJ1-1; D is unresolved. CDR1 is MNHEY and CDR2 is SVGAGI in the germline V gene. The CDR3 contains 15 residues. Between the trimmed V and J ends, which lost 4 bases and 3 bases, there was a span of 15 bases. The CDR3 loop is CASSSGRGRDTEAFF. The CDR3 region has the DNA TGTGCCAGCAGTTCTGGCCGCGGGAGGGACACTGAAGCTTTCTTT.

This sequence joins TRBV5-1 and TRBJ2-3; D uncertain. The CDR3 loop spans 14 amino acids. V was shortened by 1 base and J by 2 bases, with 8 bases between the two germline ends. Germline loops: CDR1 SGHRS, CDR2 YFSETQ. The CDR3 loop is CASSLSPYTDTQYF. The CDR3 DNA sequence: TGCGCCAGCAGCTTGTCGCCCTACACAGATACGCAGTATTTT.

This clonotype was found once. The chain carries TRBV7-2 and TRBJ1-6; D not certain. V gave up 5 bases and J gave up 9 bases, with 17 bases separating them. There are 15 residues in the CDR3. From germline, CDR1 is SGHTA and CDR2 FQGNSA. CDR3 sequence (DNA): TGTGCCAGCAGCCCCCGTGGGTCCATCGGTTCACCCCTCCACTTT. This sequence encodes CASSPRGSIGSPLHF.

The chain couples TRBV18 to TRBJ1-5; TRBD1 aligns across 10 bases. The length of the CDR3 is 15 residues. CDR1 is KGHSH and CDR2 is LQKENI in the germline V gene. V shed 6 bases and J 6 bases; nucleotides not matched to a gene: 8. The CDR3 sequence: CASSPGQGIGQPQHF. CDR3 in DNA: TGTGCCAGCTCGCCGGGACAGGGGATCGGTCAGCCCCAGCATTTT.